These 4 T cell receptor beta chains came from one sample sequenced in a study of CD8+CD57+ T cells in acquired aplastic anemia. TCR beta VDJ combinations and CDR3 sequences were profiled from genomic DNA. TCRdb re-called the reads through MiXCR, storing one row per CDR3 protein. In the table there are about 160,000 distinct CDR3 sequences, about half of which are singletons. In patients chosen for sequencing, flow cytometry had shown CD8+CD57+ cell expansion. The sample consisted of sorted CD4+, CD8+, or CD8+CD57+ T cells (not recorded which) from PBMCs. These receptors all stem from a human donor with aplastic anemia.

The V gene is TRBV20-1, the J gene TRBJ2-3; 12 positions agree with TRBD2. This CDR3 is 20 amino acids long. Germline V gene lookup returns CDR1 DFQATT and CDR2 SNEGSKA (reference sequence). J lost 2 bases, V lost 0 bases, and 15 bases had no gene match. The CDR3: CSARDWLAGGVIADTDTQYF. The CDR3 DNA follows: TGCAGTGCTAGAGATTGGCTAGCGGGGGGGGTTATTGCGGACACAGATACGCAGTATTTT.

Points on this clonotype: Germline is not matched at one junction end, which may reflect a read error. The CDR3 region has the DNA TGTGTCAGCAGCTCGAGCGGTAGCTTGGTAGGAGAGACCCAGTACTTC. It encodes CVSSSSGSLVGETQYF. The chain employs TRBV7-2 and TRBJ2-5; possible D gene TRBD2, 5 bases. This CDR3 region has 16 residues. CDR1 and CDR2 (germline): SGHTA, FQGNSA. The variable domain in full, with the rest retrieved from reference TRBV7-2 and TRBJ2-5, is GAGVSQSPSNKVTEKGKDVELRCDPISGHTALYWYRQSLGQGLEFLIYFQGNSAPDKSGLPSDRFSAERTGGSVSTLTIQRTQQEDSAVYLCVSSSSGSLVGETQYFGPGTRLLVL.

The J gene is TRBJ1-1, the V gene TRBV7-2; D not certain. The CDR3 has 14 amino acids. V lost 5 bases, J lost 4 bases, and 14 bases lay in between. Germline values: CDR1 SGHTA, CDR2 FQGNSA. The CDR3 DNA sequence: TGTGCCAGCAGCCGAACAAGGACCAGCACTGAAGCTTTCTTT. Protein product: CASSRTRTSTEAFF.

J is TRBJ2-7 and V is TRBV19; possible D gene TRBD1, 5 bases. Trimming took off 7 bases at V and 4 bases at J, with 11 bases between the two ends. CDR1 is LNHDA and CDR2 is SQIVND in the germline V gene (reference sequence). The CDR3 has 12 residues. The CDR3 spells CASTTTAYEQYF. CDR3 coding DNA: TGTGCCAGTACAACGACAGCGTACGAGCAGTACTTC.